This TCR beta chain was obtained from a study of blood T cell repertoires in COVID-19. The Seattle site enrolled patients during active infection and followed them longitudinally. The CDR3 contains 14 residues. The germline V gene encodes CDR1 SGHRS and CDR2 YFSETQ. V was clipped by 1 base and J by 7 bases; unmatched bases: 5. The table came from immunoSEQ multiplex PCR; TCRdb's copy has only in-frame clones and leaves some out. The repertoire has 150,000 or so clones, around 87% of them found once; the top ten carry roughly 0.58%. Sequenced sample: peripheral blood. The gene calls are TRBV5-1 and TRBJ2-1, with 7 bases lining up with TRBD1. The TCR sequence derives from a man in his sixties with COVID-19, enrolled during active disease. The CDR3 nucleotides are TGCGCCAGCAGCTTGCGTCAGGGGGTTAATGAGCAGTTCTTC. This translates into CASSLRQGVNEQFF.